The clone carrying this TCR beta chain was picked up a small number of times. Its antigen is unknown. This entry comes from a study of shared clonotypes between healthy human individuals. General observations from the study: When compared with the clonotypes that were shared by all four sorted-subset donors, the non-shared clonotypes turned out to have lower generation probabilities.

Each subset's genomic DNA was split evenly across several immunoSEQ plates. TCRdb's table, derived via immunoSEQ multiplex PCR, lists solely in-frame clones and lacks some. Of about 95,000 clones listed, 67% are singletons. Germline V gene data show CDR1 as LGHNA and CDR2 as YNFKEQ. This CDR3 has 16 amino acids. V was clipped by 0 bases and J by 0 bases, with 10 bases between them. This chain connects TRBV4-2 to TRBJ2-3, with unresolved D. This TCR was sampled from a man aged 25 to 45 in good health. Sequencing was performed on memory CD8+ T cells sorted from blood. Subset: CD45RO+ cells pooled with CCR7-negative TemRA cells. In DNA form, the CDR3 reads TGTGCCAGCAGCCAAGATGGCTCATCTAGCACAGATACGCAGTATTTT. Its protein product is CASSQDGSSSTDTQYF.